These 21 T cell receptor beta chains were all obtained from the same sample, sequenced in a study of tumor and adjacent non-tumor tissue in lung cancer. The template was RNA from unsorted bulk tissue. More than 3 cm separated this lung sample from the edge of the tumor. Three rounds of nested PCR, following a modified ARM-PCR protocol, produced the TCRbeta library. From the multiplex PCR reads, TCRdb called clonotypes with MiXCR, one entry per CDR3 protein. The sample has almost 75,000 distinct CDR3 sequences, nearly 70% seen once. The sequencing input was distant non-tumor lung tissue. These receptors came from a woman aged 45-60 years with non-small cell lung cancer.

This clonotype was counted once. Here the CDR3 DNA reads TGTGCCAGCAGCTCCGGGTCTAGCGTGAGAGGATTCGGAGAGACCCAGTACTTC. This sequence encodes CASSSGSSVRGFGETQYF. The rearrangement joins TRBV11-2 to TRBJ2-5, with D tentatively TRBD2 (6 bases). This CDR3 spans 18 amino acids. Germline loops: CDR1 SGHAT, CDR2 FQNNGV. The V end was cut by 4 bases, the J end by 4 bases, with 25 bases between.

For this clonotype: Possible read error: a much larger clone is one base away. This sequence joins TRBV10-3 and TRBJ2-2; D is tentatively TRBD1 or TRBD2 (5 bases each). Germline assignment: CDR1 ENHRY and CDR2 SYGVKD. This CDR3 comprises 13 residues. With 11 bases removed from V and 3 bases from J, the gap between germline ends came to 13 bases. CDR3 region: CAVTVGDTGELFF. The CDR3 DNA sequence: TGTGCCGTCACGGTGGGGGACACCGGGGAGCTGTTTTTT.

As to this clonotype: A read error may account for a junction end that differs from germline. CDR3 coding DNA: TGTGCCAACAGCTTGAGCGGGAGACCAGATGCGCAGTATTTT. This codes for CANSLSGRPDAQYF. The chain links TRBV11-1 to TRBJ2-3, with 8 bases lining up with TRBD2. This CDR3 is 14 amino acids long. The germline V gene has CDR1 SGHAT and CDR2 FQDESV (reference sequence).

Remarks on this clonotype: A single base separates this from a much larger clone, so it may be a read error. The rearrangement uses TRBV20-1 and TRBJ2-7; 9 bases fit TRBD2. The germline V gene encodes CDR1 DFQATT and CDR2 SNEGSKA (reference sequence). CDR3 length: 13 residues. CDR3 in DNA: TGCAGTGCTAGTGCGGGAGGGCCCTCTGAGCACTACTTC. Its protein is CSASAGGPSEHYF.

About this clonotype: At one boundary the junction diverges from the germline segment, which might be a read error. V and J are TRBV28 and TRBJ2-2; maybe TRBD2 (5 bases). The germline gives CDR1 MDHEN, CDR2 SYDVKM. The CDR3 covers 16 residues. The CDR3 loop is CACSSSRLAGTGELFF. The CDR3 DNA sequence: TGTGCCTGCAGTTCCTCCCGACTGGCGGGCACCGGGGAGCTGTTTTTT.

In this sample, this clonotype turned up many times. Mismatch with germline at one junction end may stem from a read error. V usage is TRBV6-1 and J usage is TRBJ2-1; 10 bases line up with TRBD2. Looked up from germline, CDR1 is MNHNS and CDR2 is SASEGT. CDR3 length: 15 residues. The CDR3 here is CASSEALAGDLFEVF. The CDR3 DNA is TGTGCCAGCAGTGAAGCTCTAGCGGGAGACCTATTTGAGGTCTTC.

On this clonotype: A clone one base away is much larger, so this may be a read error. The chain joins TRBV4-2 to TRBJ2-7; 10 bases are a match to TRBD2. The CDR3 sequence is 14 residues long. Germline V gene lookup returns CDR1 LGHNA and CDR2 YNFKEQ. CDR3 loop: CGSSPGTSDNEQYF. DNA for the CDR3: TGTGGCAGCAGCCCCGGGACTAGCGATAACGAGCAGTACTTC.

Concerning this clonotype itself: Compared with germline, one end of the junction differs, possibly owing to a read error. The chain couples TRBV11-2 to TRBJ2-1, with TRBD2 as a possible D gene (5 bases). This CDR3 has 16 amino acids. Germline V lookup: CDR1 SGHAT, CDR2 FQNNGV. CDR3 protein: CATSLELAGGPNEQFF. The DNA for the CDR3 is TGTGCCACCAGCTTAGAGCTAGCAGGAGGACCAAATGAGCAGTTCTTC.

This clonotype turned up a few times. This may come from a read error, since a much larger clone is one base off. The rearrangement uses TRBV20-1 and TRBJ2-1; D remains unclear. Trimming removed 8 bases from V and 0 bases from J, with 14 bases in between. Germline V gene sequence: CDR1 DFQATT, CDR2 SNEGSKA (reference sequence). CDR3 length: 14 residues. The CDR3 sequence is CSSIGGSSYNEQFF. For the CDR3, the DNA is TGCAGTTCTATCGGCGGCAGCTCCTACAATGAGCAGTTCTTC.

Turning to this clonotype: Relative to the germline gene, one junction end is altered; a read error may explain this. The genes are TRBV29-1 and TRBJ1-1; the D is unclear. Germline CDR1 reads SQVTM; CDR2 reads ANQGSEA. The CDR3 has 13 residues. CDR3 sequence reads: CSVVINMNIEAFF. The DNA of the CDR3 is TGCAGCGTTGTGATCAATATGAACATTGAAGCTTTCTTT. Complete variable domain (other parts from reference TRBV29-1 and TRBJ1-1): SAVISQKPSRDICQRGTSLTIQCQVDSQVTMMFWYRQQPGQSLTLIATANQGSEATYESGFVIDKFPISRPNLTFSTLTVSNMSPEDSSIYLCSVVINMNIEAFFGQGTRLTVV.

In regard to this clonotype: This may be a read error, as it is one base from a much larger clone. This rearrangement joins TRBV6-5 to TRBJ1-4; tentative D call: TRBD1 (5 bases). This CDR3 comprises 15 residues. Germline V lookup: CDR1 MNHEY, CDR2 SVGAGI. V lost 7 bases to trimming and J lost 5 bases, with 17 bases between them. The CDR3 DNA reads TGTGCCAGCAAATCTGGGGGGGGAGGGAATGAAAAACTGTTTTTT. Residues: CASKSGGGGNEKLFF.

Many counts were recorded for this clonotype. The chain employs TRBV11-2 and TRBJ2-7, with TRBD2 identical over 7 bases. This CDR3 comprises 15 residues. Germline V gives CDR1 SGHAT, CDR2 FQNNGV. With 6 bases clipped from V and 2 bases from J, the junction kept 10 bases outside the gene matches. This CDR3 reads CASSRLREDPYEQYF. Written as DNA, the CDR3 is TGTGCCAGCAGTCGCTTACGGGAGGACCCCTACGAGCAGTACTTC.

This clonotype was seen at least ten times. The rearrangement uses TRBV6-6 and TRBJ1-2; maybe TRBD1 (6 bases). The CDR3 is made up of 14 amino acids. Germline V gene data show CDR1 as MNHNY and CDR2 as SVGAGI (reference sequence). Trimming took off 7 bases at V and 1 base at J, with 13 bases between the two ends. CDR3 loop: CASIAGTNNYGYTF. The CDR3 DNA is TGTGCCAGCATTGCCGGGACAAATAACTATGGCTACACCTTC.

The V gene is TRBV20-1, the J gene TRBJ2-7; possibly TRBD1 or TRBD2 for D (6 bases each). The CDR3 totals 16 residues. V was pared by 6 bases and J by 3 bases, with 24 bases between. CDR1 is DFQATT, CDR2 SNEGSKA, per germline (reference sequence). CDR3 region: CSAQDRPGEGGYEQYF. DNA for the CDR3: TGCAGTGCCCAAGACCGACCGGGAGAGGGGGGCTACGAGCAGTACTTC.

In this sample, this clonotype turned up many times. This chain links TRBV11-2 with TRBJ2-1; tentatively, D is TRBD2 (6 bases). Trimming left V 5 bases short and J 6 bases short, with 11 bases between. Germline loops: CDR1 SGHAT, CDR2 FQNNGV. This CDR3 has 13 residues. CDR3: CASSPGALNEQFF. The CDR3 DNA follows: TGTGCCAGCAGCCCGGGAGCTCTCAATGAGCAGTTCTTC.

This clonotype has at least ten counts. The CDR3 protein is CSARAFGGEGTGELFF. CDR3 nucleotides: TGCAGTGCTAGAGCCTTCGGTGGGGAGGGCACCGGGGAGCTGTTTTTT. The V call is TRBV20-1, the J call TRBJ2-2, with 7 bases aligning to TRBD2. The CDR3 contains 16 residues. CDR1 and CDR2 from the germline V gene are DFQATT and SNEGSKA (reference sequence). V lost 1 base and J lost 4; bases outside the gene matches: 9.

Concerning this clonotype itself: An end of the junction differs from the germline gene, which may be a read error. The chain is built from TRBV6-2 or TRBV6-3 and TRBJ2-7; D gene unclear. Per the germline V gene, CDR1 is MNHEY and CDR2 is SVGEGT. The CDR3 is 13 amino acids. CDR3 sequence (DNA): TGTCCCAGCAGACTCAAAGGAGAATACGAGCAGTACTTC. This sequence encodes CPSRLKGEYEQYF.

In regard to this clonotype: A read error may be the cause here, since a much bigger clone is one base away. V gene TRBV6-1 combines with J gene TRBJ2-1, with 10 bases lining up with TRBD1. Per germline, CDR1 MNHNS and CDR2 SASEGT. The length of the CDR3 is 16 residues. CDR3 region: CASSIEGTGVGNEQIF. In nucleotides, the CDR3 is TGTGCCAGCAGTATTGAGGGGACAGGGGTGGGGAATGAGCAGATCTTC.

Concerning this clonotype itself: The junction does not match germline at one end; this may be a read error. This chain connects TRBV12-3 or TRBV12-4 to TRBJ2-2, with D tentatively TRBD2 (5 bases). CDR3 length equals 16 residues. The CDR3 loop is CANNTAGLWENGELLF. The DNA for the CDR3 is TGTGCCAACAACACCGCCGGGTTGTGGGAGAACGGGGAGCTGTTATTT.

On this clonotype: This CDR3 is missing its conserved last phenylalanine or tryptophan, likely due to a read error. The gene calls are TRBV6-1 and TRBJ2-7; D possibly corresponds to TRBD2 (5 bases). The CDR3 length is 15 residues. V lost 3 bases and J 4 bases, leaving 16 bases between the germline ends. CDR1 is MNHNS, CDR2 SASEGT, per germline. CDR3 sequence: CASSEDPDFSYEQYL. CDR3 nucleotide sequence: TGTGCCAGCAGTGAGGATCCGGACTTCTCATACGAGCAGTACCTC.

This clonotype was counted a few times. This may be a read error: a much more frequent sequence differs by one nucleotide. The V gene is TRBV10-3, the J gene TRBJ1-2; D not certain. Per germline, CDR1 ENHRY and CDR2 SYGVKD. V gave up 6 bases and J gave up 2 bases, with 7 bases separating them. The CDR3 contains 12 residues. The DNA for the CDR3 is TGTGCCATCAGGCCGGACAACTATGGCTACACCTTC. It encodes CAIRPDNYGYTF.